The rows below give T cell receptor beta chains drawn from one sample of a study of patients and donors after allogeneic stem cell transplantation. Via MiXCR, TCRdb re-called the RT-PCR reads, giving one row per CDR3 protein. The sample carries hundreds of thousands of distinct CDR3 sequences, around 15% recorded once. The specimen was blood, either unsorted or a sorted T cell fraction (not recorded which). Receptors were obtained from a human donor who was either an allogeneic HSCT recipient or a stem cell or donor lymphocyte infusion donor (not recorded which). It is not recorded whose cells these are; they may come from a transplant donor. Both conserved end residues are part of each CDR3. The D gene is left open where the match is weak. Rows give clone size only sometimes, using once, few, many, or a class for an expanded clone.

TRBV20-1	TRBJ2-7	NA	NA	TGCAGTGCTAGCGCTGGACCCTCGGGCTACGAGCAGTACTTC	CSASAGPSGYEQYF
TRBV7-3	TRBJ2-1	TRBD1	few	TGTGCCAGCAGCTTAACCCTTCGGACAGGGGTAGTCAATGAGCAGTTCTTC	CASSLTLRTGVVNEQFF
TRBV20-1	TRBJ2-5	TRBD1	NA	TGCAGTGCTAGAGATTGGCAGGGGGCAGGGGAGACCCAGTACTTC	CSARDWQGAGETQYF
TRBV27	TRBJ2-7	NA	few	TGTGCCAGCAGTTTAGTCAGGAAAGGCGAGCAGTACTTC	CASSLVRKGEQYF
TRBV29-1	TRBJ1-1	TRBD1	many	TGCAGCGTACAACAGGGGGCGAACACTGAAGCTTTCTTT	CSVQQGANTEAFF
TRBV9	TRBJ2-1	NA	NA	TGTGCCAGCAGCGTAGAGACTTGGTACAATGAGCAGTTCTTC	CASSVETWYNEQFF
TRBV6-5	TRBJ1-2	NA	NA	TGTGCCAGCATTGGGGATTCGGGCTACACCTTC	CASIGDSGYTF
TRBV11-2	TRBJ2-2	NA	few	TGTGCCAGCAGCTTAGAGGCAGGGAACACCGGGGAGCTGTTTTTT	CASSLEAGNTGELFF
TRBV24-1	TRBJ2-1	TRBD1	NA	TGTGCCACCAGTGACGACGGGACAGGGGGACACTACAATGAGCAGTTCTTC	CATSDDGTGGHYNEQFF
TRBV11-3	TRBJ2-5	TRBD1	few	TGTGCCAGCAGCTTAGTCCGGCCGGACAGGGCCCAAGAGACCCAGTACTTC	CASSLVRPDRAQETQYF
TRBV20-1	TRBJ1-4	TRBD1	many	TGCAGTGCTAGAACCGGGACAGACGAAAAACTGTTTTTT	CSARTGTDEKLFF
TRBV9	TRBJ1-1	TRBD1	NA	TGTGCCAGCAGCGCGACCGACAGGGCGGACACTGAAGCTTTCTTT	CASSATDRADTEAFF
TRBV12-3/TRBV12-4	TRBJ2-7	TRBD1	many	TGTGCCAGCAGTCTCAGGGGGTTCCCTTACGAGCAGTACTTC	CASSLRGFPYEQYF
TRBV7-9	TRBJ2-1	NA	NA	TGTGCCAGCAGCTCCCGACAGGAGCACAATGAGCAGTTCTTC	CASSSRQEHNEQFF